A selection of T cell receptor beta chains follows, all from one sample in a study of identical twins. TCRdb called the 5' RACE reads again in MiXCR, with one record for every CDR3 protein. Of some 790,000 distinct CDR3 sequences listed, around a sixth are singletons. The data were also submitted as part of a second study, on T cells expressing NK-cell markers.

The specimen sequenced was PBMCs. Receptor source: a woman aged 18-30 years in good health. CDR3s leave out the opening cysteine and the closing phenylalanine or tryptophan. Each record gives: CDR3 protein, J gene, V gene.

cdr3_aa: ASSFGDRGLVEQY; j_call: TRBJ2-7; v_call: TRBV5-5
cdr3_aa: ASSFDSTGELF; j_call: TRBJ2-2; v_call: TRBV6-2/TRBV6-3
cdr3_aa: SARDPRSGTGELF; j_call: TRBJ2-2; v_call: TRBV20-1
cdr3_aa: SARGTSRNYGYT; j_call: TRBJ1-2; v_call: TRBV20-1
cdr3_aa: SALHSADGANVLT; j_call: TRBJ2-6; v_call: TRBV20-1
cdr3_aa: ASSRTGVNEKLF; j_call: TRBJ1-4; v_call: TRBV5-6
cdr3_aa: ASSDSRSASEQF; j_call: TRBJ2-1; v_call: TRBV6-4
cdr3_aa: ASSQRLRTETQY; j_call: TRBJ2-5; v_call: TRBV4-1
cdr3_aa: ASSWGATSAGREQF; j_call: TRBJ2-1; v_call: TRBV5-1
cdr3_aa: AISEGKKQY; j_call: TRBJ2-7; v_call: TRBV10-3
cdr3_aa: SAGGLAGFGNEQF; j_call: TRBJ2-1; v_call: TRBV20-1
cdr3_aa: ASSPPGGRYEQY; j_call: TRBJ2-7; v_call: TRBV27
cdr3_aa: ASSLAGLVSYNEQF; j_call: TRBJ2-1; v_call: TRBV5-1
cdr3_aa: ASSYSGRAEY; j_call: TRBJ2-3; v_call: TRBV5-1
cdr3_aa: ASSYSWGTSYEQY; j_call: TRBJ2-7; v_call: TRBV6-5
cdr3_aa: SAREGTGDTEAF; j_call: TRBJ1-1; v_call: TRBV20-1
cdr3_aa: ASSLTGGRTYEQY; j_call: TRBJ2-7; v_call: TRBV5-5
cdr3_aa: AISEVLAGTDTQY; j_call: TRBJ2-3; v_call: TRBV10-3
cdr3_aa: SVSGRDPAGEYNEQF; j_call: TRBJ2-1; v_call: TRBV29-1
cdr3_aa: SARGFTLNEAF; j_call: TRBJ1-1; v_call: TRBV20-1
cdr3_aa: ASDPGPGRFREQF; j_call: TRBJ2-1; v_call: TRBV6-2/TRBV6-3
cdr3_aa: ATSRGLVYEQY; j_call: TRBJ2-7; v_call: TRBV15
cdr3_aa: ASSLAGGNYQPQH; j_call: TRBJ1-5; v_call: TRBV5-1
cdr3_aa: ASSEKGTTYVLT; j_call: TRBJ2-6; v_call: TRBV10-2
cdr3_aa: ASSVAFGSSYNEQF; j_call: TRBJ2-1; v_call: TRBV9
cdr3_aa: ASSPTRDNTEAF; j_call: TRBJ1-1; v_call: TRBV13
cdr3_aa: ASSLGQVEETQY; j_call: TRBJ2-5; v_call: TRBV5-1
cdr3_aa: SAPAGAGVDRETQY; j_call: TRBJ2-5; v_call: TRBV20-1
cdr3_aa: ASSKGAHVTYEQY; j_call: TRBJ2-7; v_call: TRBV11-2
cdr3_aa: ASSDLAGDGNTQY; j_call: TRBJ2-3; v_call: TRBV25-1
cdr3_aa: SVQGGPTDTQY; j_call: TRBJ2-3; v_call: TRBV20-1
cdr3_aa: ASSQVRGQAAYEQY; j_call: TRBJ2-7; v_call: TRBV4-3
cdr3_aa: SARDSRSETQY; j_call: TRBJ2-5; v_call: TRBV20-1
cdr3_aa: AISDLRTDDNSPLH; j_call: TRBJ1-6; v_call: TRBV10-3
cdr3_aa: SATTSGGGATDTQY; j_call: TRBJ2-3; v_call: TRBV20-1
cdr3_aa: ASSLVSSGKSSYNEQF; j_call: TRBJ2-1; v_call: TRBV5-1
cdr3_aa: AIQKDTSSYEQY; j_call: TRBJ2-7; v_call: TRBV10-3
cdr3_aa: ASSLSSYYQTSTDTQY; j_call: TRBJ2-3; v_call: TRBV27
cdr3_aa: SARDPRGSGNTIY; j_call: TRBJ1-3; v_call: TRBV20-1
cdr3_aa: ASSAARGRDTQY; j_call: TRBJ2-3; v_call: TRBV2
cdr3_aa: SAPRTSGGYEQY; j_call: TRBJ2-7; v_call: TRBV20-1
cdr3_aa: ASSPTGTNNNEQF; j_call: TRBJ2-1; v_call: TRBV27
cdr3_aa: ASSLGLGSISGANVLT; j_call: TRBJ2-6; v_call: TRBV11-1
cdr3_aa: ASSYSLLPETQY; j_call: TRBJ2-5; v_call: TRBV6-5
cdr3_aa: ASRRAPAGGYT; j_call: TRBJ1-2; v_call: TRBV6-1
cdr3_aa: ASSPEGGFTEAF; j_call: TRBJ1-1; v_call: TRBV6-1
cdr3_aa: ASSPELAGTGKDEQY; j_call: TRBJ2-7; v_call: TRBV5-1
cdr3_aa: ASRLDSYGYT; j_call: TRBJ1-2; v_call: TRBV5-1
cdr3_aa: ASSGTGATNEKLF; j_call: TRBJ1-4; v_call: TRBV12-3/TRBV12-4
cdr3_aa: ASRSAAAGTGELF; j_call: TRBJ2-2; v_call: TRBV6-1
cdr3_aa: ASSPAGGSRTEAF; j_call: TRBJ1-1; v_call: TRBV7-9
cdr3_aa: SAELGFFGGEQF; j_call: TRBJ2-1; v_call: TRBV29-1
cdr3_aa: AISESRTGPGYGYT; j_call: TRBJ1-2; v_call: TRBV10-3
cdr3_aa: ASSLRGLETQY; j_call: TRBJ2-5; v_call: TRBV7-7
cdr3_aa: ASSLRQSPWRRDQPQH; j_call: TRBJ1-5; v_call: TRBV5-1